This entry lists 3 T cell receptor beta chains sequenced from one sample in a study of T cell clonotyping in hematopoietic cell transplantation. Sample time point: recipient sample about 28 days before transplant, after cytoreduction. Only in-frame clones appear in the TCRdb table, and some are missing; sequencing was by immunoSEQ multiplex PCR. The data contain about 28,000 clones, around 82% of them singletons. Specimen: peripheral blood mononuclear cells, collected before stem cell transplant. All receptors come from a man between 40 and 49 years old with acute myeloid leukemia. Some clones in this sample may be carry-over from other donors' samples.

The chain carries TRBV4-1 and TRBJ2-7; 9 bases fit TRBD1. From germline, CDR1 is MGHRA and CDR2 YSYEKL. The CDR3 loop spans 15 amino acids. The V segment lost 3 bases and the J segment 5 bases; nucleotides outside the gene matches: 8. CDR3 bases: TGCGCCAGCAGCCAGGGGGACAGGGATCGCGACGAGCAGTACTTC. This codes for CASSQGDRDRDEQYF.

Turning to this clone: Its ends do not fully match the called genes, so a read error is possible. V usage is TRBV7-7 and J usage is TRBJ2-5, with D possibly matching TRBD1 (5 bases). This CDR3 is built from 13 residues. Germline assignment: CDR1 SSHAT and CDR2 FNYEAQ (reference sequence). CDR3 DNA: TGTGCTAGCAGCTTAGACAGCCAAGAGACCCAGTACTTC. It specifies CASSLDSQETQYF.

The V gene is TRBV30, the J gene TRBJ2-2; D uncertain. The germline CDR1 and CDR2 sequences are GTSNPN and SVGIG (reference sequence). This CDR3 has 15 amino acids. Trimming shortened V by 0 bases and J by 1 base, and 9 bases separated the two germline ends. The CDR3 region is CAWSVWTGNTGELFF. As DNA, the CDR3 is TGTGCCTGGAGTGTATGGACGGGGAACACCGGGGAGCTGTTTTTT. Full variable domain (outside the CDR3, taken from reference TRBV30 and TRBJ2-2): SQTIHQWPATLVQPVGSPLSLECTVEGTSNPNLYWYRQAAGRGLQLLFYSVGIGQISSEVPQNLSASRPQDRQFILSSKKLLLSDSGFYLCAWSVWTGNTGELFFGEGSRLTVL.